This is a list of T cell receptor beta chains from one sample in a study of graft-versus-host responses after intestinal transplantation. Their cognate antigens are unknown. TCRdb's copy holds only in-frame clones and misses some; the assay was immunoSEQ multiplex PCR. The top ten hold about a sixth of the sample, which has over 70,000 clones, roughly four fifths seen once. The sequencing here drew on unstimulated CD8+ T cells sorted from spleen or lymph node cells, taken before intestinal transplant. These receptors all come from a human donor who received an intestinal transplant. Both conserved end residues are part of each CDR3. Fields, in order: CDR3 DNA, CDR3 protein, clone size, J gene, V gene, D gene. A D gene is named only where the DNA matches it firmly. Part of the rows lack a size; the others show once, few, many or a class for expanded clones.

TGCGCCAGCAGCTACACCGGGACAGGGGACGAGCAGTACTTC CASSYTGTGDEQYF NA TRBJ2-7 TRBV5-1 TRBD1
TGTGCCAGCAGTGAAGGGCCCAGGGACCTCTCCTACGAGCAGTACTTC CASSEGPRDLSYEQYF NA TRBJ2-7 TRBV6-1 NA
TGTGCCACCAGCTCCCCTCCATGGGCCCTTGGGAATGAGCAGTTCTTC CATSSPPWALGNEQFF NA TRBJ2-1 TRBV15 NA
TGTGCCAGCACCTTAGGACAGGGCCTTTCCTACGAGCAGTACTTC CASTLGQGLSYEQYF NA TRBJ2-7 TRBV6-1 TRBD1
TGTGCCAGCAGCCAGCTAGGAGGGCAAGAGACCCAGTACTTC CASSQLGGQETQYF NA TRBJ2-5 TRBV14 NA
TGTGCCAGCAGTTTCAGCGGGGGAGGTGAGCAGTTCTTC CASSFSGGGEQFF few TRBJ2-1 TRBV27 TRBD2
TGTGCCAGCAGCTCCGGACTAGCGGTCCCCTACGAGCAGTACTTC CASSSGLAVPYEQYF NA TRBJ2-7 TRBV5-6 TRBD2
TGTGCCAGCAGCTCCCTTAACGAGCAGTACTTC CASSSLNEQYF NA TRBJ2-7 TRBV11-1 NA
TGCGCCAGCAGCCTGGGGACAGGCGTATACAATGAGCAGTTCTTC CASSLGTGVYNEQFF NA TRBJ2-1 TRBV5-1 TRBD1
TGTGCCAGCAGCCCAGACCCTCCAACCGGGTTAGGGATGACCGGGGAGCTGTTTTTT CASSPDPPTGLGMTGELFF NA TRBJ2-2 TRBV9 NA
TGTGCCAGCAGCTTAGCGGCTAGCGGGGTCCTCTTC CASSLAASGVLF NA TRBJ2-1 TRBV11-2 TRBD2
TGTGCCAGCAGTCTTACGTCCCTCGGGAATGAGCAGTTCTTC CASSLTSLGNEQFF few TRBJ2-1 TRBV27 NA
TGTGCCAGCAGCCCTAGCGGGAGAGGGTACGAGCAGTACTTC CASSPSGRGYEQYF NA TRBJ2-7 TRBV7-6 TRBD2
TGTGCCAGCAGCTTATGGGGTGGACAGATGCTGAGCTCCTACAATGAGCAGTTCTTC CASSLWGGQMLSSYNEQFF NA TRBJ2-1 TRBV7-6 NA
TGTGCCAGCAGCGACGACAGCACAGATACGCAGTATTTT CASSDDSTDTQYF NA TRBJ2-3 TRBV9 NA
TGCGCCAGCAGCCTCACGGGACAGGGGGACAATGAGCAGTTCTTC CASSLTGQGDNEQFF NA TRBJ2-1 TRBV4-1 TRBD1
TGTGCCAGCAGCTTTGGGGACGGGCAGTACTTC CASSFGDGQYF NA TRBJ2-7 TRBV5-6 NA
TGTGCCAGCAGCTTATATGAGGAAGGTAGCTACGAGCAGTACTTC CASSLYEEGSYEQYF once TRBJ2-7 TRBV7-9 NA
TGTGCCAGCAGCCAAGGAGGGCAAGGGTACGAGCAGTACTTC CASSQGGQGYEQYF NA TRBJ2-7 TRBV4-2 NA
TGCGCCAGCAGCTTGGAGATGGGACAGCAAGAGACCCAGTACTTC CASSLEMGQQETQYF NA TRBJ2-5 TRBV5-1 TRBD1
TGTGCCAGCAGCTTACGAGGTTATGAGCAGTTCTTC CASSLRGYEQFF NA TRBJ2-1 TRBV7-9 NA
TGTGCCAGCAGTCCCATTATGTCTGGGGCCAACGTCCTGACTTTC CASSPIMSGANVLTF NA TRBJ2-6 TRBV6-6 NA